Here is one TCR beta chain with its context. These data originate in a study of cytomegalovirus exposure and HLA in healthy donors. This CDR3 has 15 amino acids. V was trimmed by 3 bases and J by 0 bases, leaving 10 bases between them. The germline CDR1 and CDR2 sequences are LNHDA and SQIVND (reference sequence). 13 Jbeta primers and 60 Vbeta primers were used for the PCR. Only in-frame clones appear in the TCRdb table, and some are missing; sequencing was by immunoSEQ multiplex PCR. The sample holds around 230,000 clones, about 85% seen once. This receptor was taken from a girl aged 2 to 9 in good health and CMV-seronegative. The sequenced material came from PBMCs. The rearrangement uses TRBV19 and TRBJ2-3; tentative D call: TRBD2 (5 bases). The CDR3 nucleotides read TGTGCCAGTAGTATGATTGGCGGGAGCACAGATACGCAGTATTTT. Amino acid sequence: CASSMIGGSTDTQYF.